This entry describes one TCR beta chain. What it binds is not known. CDR3 length: 14 amino acids. Between the trimmed V and J ends, which lost 1 base and 4 bases, there was a span of 10 bases. CDR1 and CDR2 from the germline V gene are SEHNR and FQNEAQ (reference sequence). Each donor was healthy, and each was a bone marrow donor. It was with 60 Vbeta and 13 Jbeta primers that the PCR ran. Using immunoSEQ multiplex PCR, the repertoire was profiled, and TCRdb retains in-frame clones only, with some absent. The listing records about 130,000 clones. These data are taken from a study of cytomegalovirus exposure and HLA in healthy donors. Whole-study context: Roughly 180 million T cells yielded roughly 120 million unique TCR beta sequences in earlier analysis. HLA-typed donors were the source of about 85 million unique TCRs, which an early data release held.

Findings and limits, study-wide: A previous analysis found most TCR beta V segments productive roughly 87% or roughly 30% of the time.

The clonotype was recovered from a woman aged 55 to 70 in good health and CMV-seronegative. Sequencing was carried out using PBMCs. The chain employs TRBV7-9 and TRBJ1-1; tentatively, D is TRBD1 (6 bases). The CDR3 coding sequence is TGTGCCAGCAGCTTAGGACAGGCAGGCACTGAAGCTTTCTTT. It translates to CASSLGQAGTEAFF. The full variable domain, completed using reference TRBV7-9 and TRBJ1-1, is DTGVSQNPRHKITKRGQNVTFRCDPISEHNRLYWYRQTLGQGPEFLTYFQNEAQLEKSRLLSDRFSAERPKGSFSTLEIQRTEQGDSAMYLCASSLGQAGTEAFFGQGTRLTVV.